The 17 T cell receptor beta chains presented below share a single source sample, sequenced in a study of blood T cell repertoires in COVID-19. Clones were sequenced by immunoSEQ multiplex PCR, and TCRdb holds only the in-frame ones, with some missing. The table includes more than 20,000 clones, roughly 80% detected once. Sequenced input: peripheral blood. Every receptor here comes from a man aged 50 to 59 with active or convalescent COVID-19.

The chain links TRBV12-3 or TRBV12-4 to TRBJ1-2; 8 bases are a match to TRBD1. The CDR3 contains 12 residues. Trimming took 6 bases from V and 6 from J; bases not matched to a gene: 3. CDR3 amino acids: CASSRGPDGYTF. The CDR3 DNA reads as TGTGCCAGCAGCAGGGGGCCGGATGGCTACACCTTC.

The gene calls are TRBV7-6 and TRBJ1-6, with 8 bases fitting TRBD1. The CDR3 runs 14 residues. V shed 5 bases, J shed 9 bases, and the junction held 6 bases outside the gene matches. The germline V gene has CDR1 SGHVS and CDR2 FNYEAQ. As DNA, the CDR3 is TGTGCCAGCAGCGCCGGGACAGGAGGTTCACCCCTCCACTTT. Protein product: CASSAGTGGSPLHF.

In DNA form, the CDR3 reads TGCGCCAGCAGCCAAGCGTTAGATACGCAGTATTTT. It specifies CASSQALDTQYF. The V call is TRBV4-1, the J call TRBJ2-3, with D unclear. The V gene lost 1 base and the J gene lost 5 bases, with 4 bases spanning the gap. The CDR3 covers 12 residues. Germline values: CDR1 MGHRA, CDR2 YSYEKL.

CDR3 in DNA: TGTGCCAGTAGTATAGGAGGGGCAGGGGCTAATGAAAAACTGTTTTTT. This translates into CASSIGGAGANEKLFF. V gene TRBV19 combines with J gene TRBJ1-4, with a weak D call TRBD1 (6 bases). This CDR3 has 16 amino acids. Deletions cut 1 base from V and 3 bases from J, with 12 bases between. CDR1 LNHDA and CDR2 SQIVND come from the germline V gene (reference sequence).

This clone came up a few times. The chain uses TRBV6-5 and TRBJ2-5, with 7 nucleotides matching TRBD2. From germline, CDR1 is MNHEY and CDR2 SVGAGI. The CDR3 sequence is 14 residues long. Trimming cost V 7 bases and J 5 bases; bases outside gene matches: 10. The CDR3 here is CASNRREGAETQYF. The DNA of the CDR3 is TGTGCCAGCAACCGAAGGGAGGGAGCCGAGACCCAGTACTTC.

The rearrangement links TRBV19 to TRBJ2-1; 12 bases agree with TRBD1. With 3 bases clipped from V and 2 bases from J, the junction kept 11 bases outside the gene matches. In germline, CDR1 is LNHDA, CDR2 SQIVND (reference sequence). This CDR3 comprises 19 residues. The CDR3 sequence: CASSIGTGGYYAAYNEQFF. CDR3 bases: TGTGCCAGTAGTATCGGGACAGGGGGCTATTATGCTGCCTACAATGAGCAGTTCTTC. The full variable domain, in which reference TRBV19 and TRBJ2-1 provide the parts outside the CDR3, is DGGITQSPKYLFRKEGQNVTLSCEQNLNHDAMYWYRQDPGQGLRLIYYSQIVNDFQKGDIAEGYSVSREKKESFPLTVTSAQKNPTAFYLCASSIGTGGYYAAYNEQFFGPGTRLTVL.

The rearrangement links TRBV5-4 to TRBJ2-1; 10 nucleotides align to TRBD1. Germline V CDR1 and CDR2: SGHNT, YYREEE (reference sequence). J was trimmed by 5 bases and V by 3 bases; bases with no gene match: 8. The CDR3 sequence is 16 residues long. The DNA of the CDR3 is TGTGCCAGCAGCTCAACCGGGACAGGGGAGGACAATGAGCAGTTCTTC. It translates to CASSSTGTGEDNEQFF.

DNA for the CDR3: TGTGCCAGCAGCTTAACTAGCGGGAGCTACAATGAGCAGTTCTTC. Protein sequence: CASSLTSGSYNEQFF. V is TRBV5-5 and J is TRBJ2-1, with 11 bases that match TRBD2. The CDR3 is 15 amino acids. The trim removed 2 bases at V and 3 bases at J, leaving 1 base unmatched. Germline CDR1 SGHKS, CDR2 YYEKEE (reference sequence).

The rearrangement links TRBV6-5 to TRBJ2-7; maybe TRBD2 (5 bases). Germline values: CDR1 MNHEY, CDR2 SVGAGI. The CDR3 has 13 amino acids. V was trimmed by 7 bases and J by 0 bases, leaving 10 bases between them. This chain's CDR3 is CASIRDYSYEQYF. The CDR3 DNA reads as TGTGCCAGCATCCGGGATTACTCCTACGAGCAGTACTTC.

This clone was observed a handful of times. The chain carries TRBV28 and TRBJ2-1; 12 nucleotides match TRBD2. CDR1 is MDHEN, CDR2 SYDVKM, per germline. The CDR3 length is 15 residues. The trim removed 5 bases at V and 8 bases at J, leaving 7 bases unmatched. The CDR3 loop is CASSARLAGVDEQFF. For the CDR3, the DNA is TGTGCCAGCAGTGCTCGACTAGCGGGGGTGGATGAGCAGTTCTTC.

The V gene is TRBV7-3, the J gene TRBJ2-5, with D possibly being TRBD2 (6 bases). V shed 5 bases and J shed 7 bases, with 14 bases lying between them. CDR1 and CDR2 from the germline V gene are SGHTA and FQGTGA. The length of the CDR3 is 13 residues. The CDR3 DNA reads as TGTGCCAGCAGCGGGACTGGGGCCAGGACCCAGTACTTC. Protein product: CASSGTGARTQYF. The full variable domain, rest sourced from reference TRBV7-3 and TRBJ2-5, is GAGVSQTPSNKVTEKGKYVELRCDPISGHTALYWYRQSLGQGPEFLIYFQGTGAADDSGLPNDRFFAVRPEGSVSTLKIQRTERGDSAVYLCASSGTGARTQYFGPGTRLLVL.

V usage is TRBV5-1 and J usage is TRBJ1-2; D is perhaps TRBD1 (6 bases). V shed 3 bases and J shed 4 bases, with 19 bases lying between them. CDR1 SGHRS and CDR2 YFSETQ come from the germline V gene. The CDR3 has 16 residues. CDR3 sequence: CASSSEGKQGIYGYTF. CDR3 bases: TGCGCCAGCAGCTCTGAGGGAAAACAGGGTATCTATGGCTACACCTTC.

CDR3 nucleotides: TGTGCCAGCTCACCGGGACAGATGAACACTGAAGCTTTCTTT. It codes for CASSPGQMNTEAFF. The chain recombines TRBV18 with TRBJ1-1, with 7 bases lining up with TRBD1. The CDR3 is 14 amino acids. Germline assignment: CDR1 KGHSH and CDR2 LQKENI. The junction had 1 base not matched to a gene; V was cut back by 3 bases and J by 0 bases.

The chain couples TRBV19 to TRBJ2-5; 8 bases line up with TRBD2. Losses at the gene ends were 3 bases for V and 2 bases for J; bases not matched to a gene: 8. Germline assignment: CDR1 LNHDA and CDR2 SQIVND (reference sequence). The CDR3 extends over 16 amino acids. The chain's CDR3 is CASSIGGAWEQETQYF. CDR3 DNA sequence: TGTGCCAGTAGTATCGGGGGGGCCTGGGAACAAGAGACCCAGTACTTC.

The chain is built from TRBV19 and TRBJ2-1; 9 bases agree with TRBD1. This CDR3 region has 15 residues. The V gene's germline CDR1 is LNHDA and CDR2 SQIVND (reference sequence). The V and J ends lost 7 bases and 9 bases, in that order; junction bases with no gene match: 13. In nucleotides, the CDR3 is TGTGCCAGTAAGCTACGGGACAGGGATTTTCGTGAGCAGTTCTTC. Translated: CASKLRDRDFREQFF.

CDR3 in DNA: TGTGCCAGCTCACCGAGACAGGGTGCGCCTGAAGCTTTCTTT. Translating it yields CASSPRQGAPEAFF. This rearrangement joins TRBV18 to TRBJ1-1; 7 bases align to TRBD1. Germline V gene data show CDR1 as KGHSH and CDR2 as LQKENI. With V trimmed by 3 bases and J by 6 bases, 7 bases remained unmatched. There are 14 residues in the CDR3.

The chain couples TRBV4-2 to TRBJ2-7; 10 bases are a match to TRBD2. V dropped 4 bases and J dropped 0; count of bases not matched to a gene: 0. The CDR3 is 14 amino acids. Germline CDR1 is LGHNA and CDR2 is YNFKEQ. CDR3 amino acids: CASSRTSGSYEQYF. The CDR3 nucleotides read TGTGCCAGCAGCCGGACTAGCGGCTCCTACGAGCAGTACTTC.